Detailed here is one T cell receptor (beta chain). In the original analysis: Amplifying reference gene primers gave estimates of nucleated cell counts. Only in-frame clones appear in the TCRdb table, and some are missing; sequencing was by immunoSEQ multiplex PCR. V and J calls and clone size are those listed in that table; D and trimming were worked out from the DNA. The table lists roughly 200,000 clones, approximately 80% of them singletons, with more than 25% in the top ten. The data derive from a study of blood T cell repertoires in COVID-19. The CDR3 is made up of 14 amino acids. CDR1 LNHDA and CDR2 SQIVND come from the germline V gene (reference sequence). Trimming cost V 7 bases and J 7 bases; bases outside gene matches: 10.

The receptor was derived from a man aged 40-49 years with acute or convalescent COVID-19. The chain couples TRBV19 to TRBJ1-5, with 7 bases identical to TRBD1. Sequenced input: peripheral blood. Here the CDR3 reads CASTRQGSSQPQHF. The CDR3 bases are TGTGCCAGTACCCGACAGGGATCGAGCCAGCCCCAGCATTTT.